The clone carrying this T cell receptor beta chain was picked up many times. Its antigen is unknown. This sample is part of a study of T cell repertoires in cytomegalovirus infection. Study-level background: Public TCR beta signatures marked donors with CMV infection and the matching HLA.

The study, taken as a whole, reports: HLA-C-restricted CMV-specific TCR beta clonotypes were dominant in the ex vivo response.

There are 12 residues in the CDR3. Germline V CDR1 and CDR2: SGHVS, FQNEAQ. V dropped 1 base and J dropped 8 bases, with 6 bases sitting between them. TCRdb called the reads again in MiXCR, with one record for every CDR3 protein. The sample lists about 360,000 distinct CDR3 sequences; 15% to 20% were seen once. The V and J genes are TRBV7-8 and TRBJ2-1; D is uncertain. Sequencing was carried out using PBMCs. This TCR was recovered from a human donor in good health (CMV status not recorded). Some clones in this sample may be carry-over from other donors' samples. CDR3 in amino acids: CASSLVWDEQFF. DNA of the CDR3: TGTGCCAGCAGCTTAGTTTGGGATGAGCAGTTCTTC.